These 21 T cell receptor beta chains originate from one sample sequenced in a study of a mutant IDH1 vaccine in newly diagnosed glioma. The time point was: baseline, week 1 (first vaccination visit). The treatment was: pre-vaccination baseline after standard-of-care therapy. TCRdb's copy holds only in-frame clones and misses some; the assay was immunoSEQ multiplex PCR. The table has some 90,000 clones, around 80% seen once. Sequencing used PBMCs, obtained from a glioma patient treated with radiotherapy, temozolomide or both. The receptors stem from a man aged 35-49 years with glioma. Some clones in this sample may be carry-over from other donors' samples.

The rearrangement uses TRBV9 and TRBJ2-7; 7 nucleotides match TRBD1. Trimming at V came to 0 bases and at J to 6 bases, leaving 6 bases not matched to a gene. From germline, CDR1 is SGDLS and CDR2 YYNGEE. The CDR3 is 14 amino acids. This chain's CDR3 is CASSVATGFREQYF. CDR3 nucleotide sequence: TGTGCCAGCAGCGTAGCGACAGGGTTTCGCGAGCAGTACTTC.

The chain is built from TRBV5-1 and TRBJ2-7; possible D gene TRBD2, 5 bases. Germline V lookup: CDR1 SGHRS, CDR2 YFSETQ. The CDR3 is made up of 17 amino acids. The V and J ends lost 0 bases and 2 bases respectively, with 18 bases between them. CDR3: CASSLVARGTRTYEQYF. CDR3 sequence (DNA): TGCGCCAGCAGCTTGGTTGCCCGGGGTACGAGGACCTACGAGCAGTACTTC. The variable domain in full, with the rest retrieved from reference TRBV5-1 and TRBJ2-7, is KAGVTQTPRYLIKTRGQQVTLSCSPISGHRSVSWYQQTPGQGLQFLFEYFSETQRNKGNFPGRFSGRQFSNSRSEMNVSTLELGDSALYLCASSLVARGTRTYEQYFGPGTRLTVT.

The chain uses TRBV7-9 and TRBJ2-7; TRBD2 aligns across 8 bases. This CDR3 comprises 13 residues. J lost 3 bases, V lost 5 bases, and 3 bases had no gene match. The germline CDR1 and CDR2 sequences are SEHNR and FQNEAQ (reference sequence). CDR3 nucleotides: TGTGCCAGCAGCCGAGGGACTAGCTACGAGCAGTACTTC. It is translated as CASSRGTSYEQYF. The complete variable domain, with remaining parts taken from reference TRBV7-9 and TRBJ2-7, reads DTGVSQNPRHKITKRGQNVTFRCDPISEHNRLYWYRQTLGQGPEFLTYFQNEAQLEKSRLLSDRFSAERPKGSFSTLEIQRTEQGDSAMYLCASSRGTSYEQYFGPGTRLTVT.

The rearrangement uses TRBV5-1 and TRBJ2-5; 9 nucleotides match TRBD2. J gave up 6 bases and V 4 bases, and 4 bases lay outside the gene matches. The CDR3 consists of 13 residues. CDR1 SGHRS and CDR2 YFSETQ come from the germline V gene. In nucleotides, the CDR3 is TGCGCCAGCAGCCCTAGCGGGGTAAAGACCCAGTACTTC. Its translation is CASSPSGVKTQYF.

The chain combines TRBV7-9 with TRBJ2-1; no clear D. The CDR3 is 13 amino acids. Trimming left V 5 bases short and J 5 bases short, with 10 bases between. CDR1 and CDR2 (germline): SEHNR, FQNEAQ (reference sequence). CDR3 sequence reads: CASSTDGHNEQFF. The CDR3, as DNA: TGTGCCAGCAGCACGGACGGACACAATGAGCAGTTCTTC.

The rearrangement joins TRBV6-5 to TRBJ1-1; D is ambiguous. The germline CDR1 and CDR2 sequences are MNHEY and SVGAGI. V was trimmed by 4 bases and J by 6 bases, leaving 12 bases between them. The CDR3 extends over 13 amino acids. Here the CDR3 reads CASSWATGAEAFF. The DNA of the CDR3 is TGTGCCAGCAGTTGGGCGACGGGCGCTGAAGCTTTCTTT.

This clone was counted once. This chain uses TRBV6-5 with TRBJ1-4, with D possibly matching TRBD1 (6 bases). This CDR3 spans 14 amino acids. Germline CDR1 reads MNHEY; CDR2 reads SVGAGI. V was trimmed by 6 bases and J by 7 bases, leaving 15 bases between them. The CDR3 sequence: CASRQQGDPEKLFF. The DNA of the CDR3 is TGTGCCAGCAGACAACAGGGTGATCCTGAAAAACTGTTTTTT.

This clone was observed a few times. The V call is TRBV7-8, the J call TRBJ1-6; TRBD1 matches 7 bases. This CDR3 comprises 14 residues. V trimming: 5 bases; J trimming: 7 bases; junction bases outside the gene matches: 5. The V gene's germline CDR1 is SGHVS and CDR2 FQNEAQ. This chain's CDR3 is CASSPRDRNSPLHF. For the CDR3, the DNA is TGTGCCAGCAGCCCCCGGGACAGAAATTCACCCCTCCACTTT.

The chain is built from TRBV10-3 and TRBJ1-5; D remains ambiguous. The CDR3 loop spans 15 amino acids. Germline loops: CDR1 ENHRY, CDR2 SYGVKD. V dropped 6 bases and J dropped 0 bases, with 12 bases sitting between them. Written as DNA, the CDR3 is TGTGCCATCAGACCGGACGGTTATAGCAATCAGCCCCAGCATTTT. Translation: CAIRPDGYSNQPQHF.

V is TRBV6-5 and J is TRBJ1-5, with D possibly TRBD1 on 6 matching bases. Germline V gene data show CDR1 as MNHEY and CDR2 as SVGAGI. Trimming removed 2 bases from V and 2 bases from J, with 13 bases in between. This CDR3 has 16 amino acids. CDR3 in amino acids: CASSYQGGLGNQPQHF. For the CDR3, the DNA is TGTGCCAGCAGTTACCAAGGGGGGTTGGGCAATCAGCCCCAGCATTTT.

The V call is TRBV5-4, the J call TRBJ2-1; 7 bases are shared with TRBD2. Per the germline V gene, CDR1 is SGHNT and CDR2 is YYREEE (reference sequence). The CDR3 is made up of 15 amino acids. Germline trimming cut 0 bases from V and 7 bases from J; bases unmatched to any gene: 7. The CDR3 reads CASSLDGGYVNEQFF. CDR3 DNA sequence: TGTGCCAGCAGCTTGGACGGGGGGTATGTGAATGAGCAGTTCTTC.

This sequence joins TRBV30 and TRBJ1-3, with 7 positions matching TRBD1. V lost 4 bases, J lost 2 bases, and 8 bases stayed unmatched. Germline V gene data show CDR1 as GTSNPN and CDR2 as SVGIG (reference sequence). The CDR3 length is 15 residues. CDR3 DNA: TGTGCCTGGATCCAACTCGGGACAGCTGGAAACACCATATATTTT. Its protein product is CAWIQLGTAGNTIYF. Using reference TRBV30 and TRBJ1-3 for the parts outside the CDR3, the full variable domain is SQTIHQWPATLVQPVGSPLSLECTVEGTSNPNLYWYRQAAGRGLQLLFYSVGIGQISSEVPQNLSASRPQDRQFILSSKKLLLSDSGFYLCAWIQLGTAGNTIYFGEGSWLTVV.

J is TRBJ1-2 and V is TRBV29-1; tentatively, D is TRBD1 (6 bases). V shed 3 bases and J shed 5 bases, with 16 bases lying between them. The CDR3 totals 14 residues. The germline V gene has CDR1 SQVTM and CDR2 ANQGSEA. The CDR3 DNA reads as TGCAGCGTTGATGGGGGGCTCGGGGTATATGGCTACACCTTC. Encoded protein: CSVDGGLGVYGYTF.

V gene TRBV27 combines with J gene TRBJ1-6; the match to TRBD1 covers 8 bases. Germline trimming cut 8 bases from V and 9 bases from J; bases unmatched to any gene: 12. The CDR3 has 15 residues. CDR1 MNHEY and CDR2 SMNVEV come from the germline V gene (reference sequence). CDR3 coding DNA: TGTGCCAGCGGTGGCCGAACAGGGGGTAGTTCACCCCTCCACTTT. Amino acid sequence: CASGGRTGGSSPLHF.

The rearrangement joins TRBV2 to TRBJ1-5; 7 bases are a match to TRBD1. J gave up 6 bases and V 11 bases, and 13 bases lay outside the gene matches. The germline V gene encodes CDR1 SNHLY and CDR2 FYNNEI. CDR3 length equals 14 residues. In nucleotides, the CDR3 is TGTGCCTCAGGGACAGCGAGCTTTGCTCAGCCCCAGCATTTT. Encoded protein: CASGTASFAQPQHF. Using reference TRBV2 and TRBJ1-5 for the parts outside the CDR3, the full variable domain is EPEVTQTPSHQVTQMGQEVILRCVPISNHLYFYWYRQILGQKVEFLVSFYNNEISEKSEIFDDQFSVERPDGSNFTLKIRSTKLEDSAMYFCASGTASFAQPQHFGDGTRLSIL.

J is TRBJ2-1 and V is TRBV13; possibly TRBD2 for D (6 bases). The CDR3 covers 17 residues. V was trimmed by 5 bases and J by 0 bases, leaving 17 bases between them. Germline V lookup: CDR1 PRHDT, CDR2 FYEKMQ (reference sequence). The CDR3 here is CASSPLGEAYSYNEQFF. In DNA, the CDR3 is TGTGCCAGCAGCCCCCTGGGGGAGGCTTACTCCTACAATGAGCAGTTCTTC.

J is TRBJ1-2 and V is TRBV6-5; D remains unclear. V was clipped by 6 bases and J by 12 bases, with 17 bases between them. Germline values: CDR1 MNHEY, CDR2 SVGAGI. The CDR3 has 12 amino acids. The CDR3 sequence: CASRPVGSWDTF. Written as DNA, the CDR3 is TGTGCCAGCAGGCCAGTGGGAAGCTGGGACACCTTC.

This clone was observed a few times. The chain combines TRBV7-6 with TRBJ1-3; perhaps TRBD1 as D (5 bases). V dropped 1 base and J dropped 4 bases, with 11 bases sitting between them. Germline assignment: CDR1 SGHVS and CDR2 FNYEAQ. The CDR3 consists of 15 residues. CDR3 in amino acids: CASSLEGAGGNTIYF. In DNA, the CDR3 is TGTGCCAGCAGCTTAGAAGGGGCGGGCGGAAACACCATATATTTT.

A few counts support this clone. V is TRBV15 and J is TRBJ2-6; the match to TRBD1 covers 8 bases. This CDR3 contains 17 residues. J gave up 1 base and V 3 bases, and 5 bases lay outside the gene matches. Germline values: CDR1 LNHNV, CDR2 YYDKDF (reference sequence). DNA of the CDR3: TGTGCCACCAGCAGGGGGCAGGGGGCGTCTGGGGCCAACGTCCTGACTTTC. Translating gives CATSRGQGASGANVLTF.

This rearrangement joins TRBV5-4 to TRBJ2-7; D is perhaps TRBD2 (7 bases). The CDR3 sequence is 15 residues long. Germline lookup yields CDR1 SGHNT and CDR2 YYREEE (reference sequence). Trimming took 4 bases from V and 3 from J, leaving 17 bases between them. DNA of the CDR3: TGTGCCAGCAGCCGGGGGGCCGGGGTCAACTACGAGCAGTACTTC. This translates into CASSRGAGVNYEQYF.

This clone appeared once. This chain links TRBV5-1 with TRBJ1-6, with TRBD1 as a possible D gene (6 bases). The germline gives CDR1 SGHRS, CDR2 YFSETQ. With 0 bases removed from V and 6 bases from J, the gap between germline ends came to 10 bases. This CDR3 spans 15 amino acids. The CDR3 DNA follows: TGCGCCAGCAGCTTGGACGGGACAATTAATTCACCCCTCCACTTT. Its protein product is CASSLDGTINSPLHF.